This is a list of T cell receptor beta chains from one sample in a study of beta chain features in type 1 diabetes. Assay: immunoSEQ multiplex PCR; the TCRdb copy retains only in-frame clones and omits some. The sample has about 5,700 clones, roughly four fifths seen once. Sample: Tregs from blood. The receptors originated from a man aged 18 to 30 in good health. The conserved cysteine and the conserved F or W are not part of the CDR3 here.

V	J	CDR3
TRBV7-6	TRBJ1-1	ASSLVQGLGTEAF
TRBV6-1	TRBJ2-3	ASSEFVAGATSARNTQY
TRBV5-4	TRBJ1-6	ASSLGGQTNSPLH
TRBV5-1	TRBJ2-7	ASSLVDTRVWSYEQY
TRBV5-1	TRBJ2-4	ASSTYRDSKNIQY
TRBV7-2	TRBJ2-1	ASSPDDWRSYNEQF
TRBV4-3	TRBJ2-2	ASSQDGRTGELF
TRBV2	TRBJ2-7	ASTGTGAYEQY
TRBV7-8	TRBJ2-1	ASSLDRTPKQF
TRBV13	TRBJ1-4	ASSRGRPQEKLF
TRBV30	TRBJ2-1	AWSVSLNSYNEQF
TRBV5-1	TRBJ2-3	ASSFGTGRPTDTQY
TRBV11-2	TRBJ2-3	ASSFGDYQTDTQY
TRBV28	TRBJ2-3	ASSRGGTDTQY
TRBV6-5	TRBJ1-5	ASALLDSTQPQH
TRBV7-8	TRBJ1-5	ASRPDRGNQPQH
TRBV7-2	TRBJ1-5	ASSFRGGQPQH
TRBV30	TRBJ2-3	AWSIQGTDTQY
TRBV2	TRBJ2-7	ASSYRGPSYEQY
TRBV7-2	TRBJ1-2	ASSFGQDYGYT
TRBV5-6	TRBJ1-5	ASSITGGDQPQH
TRBV4-1	TRBJ2-7	ASSQDTRPTYEQY
TRBV5-6	TRBJ1-5	ASSRGRQGVGNQPQH
TRBV28	TRBJ2-2	ASSSQALQAGGGELF
TRBV7-9	TRBJ2-2	ASSFGSNTGELF
TRBV6-6	TRBJ1-5	ASSQDRYDQPQH
TRBV5-4	TRBJ2-2	ASSLSNAGNTGELF
TRBV27	TRBJ2-7	ASKGQGFYEQY
TRBV5-4	TRBJ2-5	ASSKGLAGTQETQY
TRBV7-3	TRBJ2-2	ASSFSNTGELF
TRBV18	TRBJ1-4	ASSPSSANEKLF
TRBV7-9	TRBJ2-7	ASSPRANSYEQY
TRBV18	TRBJ2-5	ASSPAGVETQY
TRBV11-2	TRBJ2-4	ASSSSGGSSKNIQY